This TCR beta chain is drawn from a study of T-cell memory formation after mild COVID-19 listed by TCRdb under 2021. Some background on the complete study: TCR sequence clusters from the two donors were largely donor specific. The cohort was made up of two young adult volunteers, one female and one male, who were previously healthy. In a couple of donors, T-cell clones that expanded and contracted after mild COVID-19 were tracked by sequencing TCRalpha and TCRbeta repertoires over time. The paper as a whole reports these results and caveats: From day 15 to 85, contracting clones showed balanced CD4/CD8 phenotypes, whereas a second wave of clones that expanded from day 15 to 37 leaned towards CD4+. SARS-CoV-2 specificity of the second-wave clones peaking on day 37 was not confirmed. Contracting CD4+ clones were found mainly in CM and EM memory subsets, while CD8+ clones were enriched in EMRA. The study covered only two mild cases, and larger cohorts including severe cases with pre-infection samples were considered necessary. Some responding clones were found in pre-infection memory, which suggests that pre-existing cross-reactive memory T cells took part in the SARS-CoV-2 response.

This clonotype was seen only a few times. There is no known antigen for this receptor. No quality values exist for individual bases; no much larger clone is one base distant. TCRdb lists the instrument as Illumina NovaSeq 6000. cDNA libraries for TCRalpha and TCRbeta were prepared by 5'RACE using constant-segment primers, with sample barcodes and unique molecular identifiers added. Trizol reagent was used to extract RNA from every sample. The libraries were amplified in two PCR steps, and the second step added a second sample barcode and Illumina TruSeq adapters. The libraries were sequenced on an Illumina NovaSeq using 2 x 150 bp paired-end reads. On the study's bioinformatics: Demultiplexing of reads and collapsing into UMI-guided consensus sequences were performed with migec v1.2.7. Using mixcr v2.1.11, UMI consensuses were aligned to TRA and TRB V and J templates and then assembled into clonotypes. A clonotype was counted as expanded or contracted only when both edgeR and NoisET called the clonotype significant, with the noise models trained on biological replicates. For edgeR calls, a false discovery rate-adjusted p below 0.01 and a log2 fold-change threshold of 1 were applied. As an exploratory analysis of dynamics, max-normalized trajectories of the 1000 most abundant clonotypes were examined by PCA with hierarchical clustering. The CD4 or CD8 phenotype of responding clones was assigned using the separately sequenced CD4+ and CD8+ repertoires. TCRdb trimmed public reads at Q25 via fastp, called clones via MiXCR and kept in-frame beta chains. Every entry covers one CDR3 protein and lists the most common genes and DNA from its rows. What appears here as the V and J calls and clone size reflects TCRdb's work, not the paper's. Across this sample there are 100,000 or so distinct CDR3 sequences, with approximately 12% seen only once. The ten most abundant clones make up about two fifths of the sample.

Ficoll-Paque density gradient centrifugation was used to isolate PBMCs. CDR1 and CDR2 were assigned from the germline V gene (reference sequence) as SEHNR and FQNEAQ. Deletion took 8 bases off V and 7 bases off J, with a span of 15 bases between the germline ends. The CDR3 goes from the cysteine to the phenylalanine over 14 residues. Only the CDR3 portion is preserved as DNA: 42 bases, with reading frame beginning at the first base. The clonotype comes from a man between 18 and 35 years old who had mild COVID-19 (a few samples of this study predate the infection). The sample titles of this study are shuffled in the database, so cell type and time point are left out; the donor was told from shared clones. The rearranged segments are TRBV7-9 and TRBJ1-6; the D segment could be TRBD1, given 5 matching bases. What was sequenced was PBMCs or a T cell subset sorted from them (not recorded which). In nucleotides, the sequence is TGTGCCAGCTCCCAGGGACCGATCAATTCACCCCTCCACTTT. This codes for CASSQGPINSPLHF.